This T cell receptor beta chain was captured by sequencing in a study of blood T cell repertoires in COVID-19. Study-wide background: Samples taken during acute and convalescent COVID-19 were collected in the United States, Italy and Spain.

Assay: immunoSEQ multiplex PCR; the TCRdb copy retains only in-frame clones and omits some. The table has tens of thousands of clones, roughly 88% seen once. The germline V and J ends were trimmed by 8 bases and 2 bases, with 9 bases remaining between them. This CDR3 region has 12 residues. Sequenced material: peripheral blood. The chain links TRBV12-3 or TRBV12-4 to TRBJ2-5, with a possible D match to TRBD2 (6 bases). The clonotype comes from a man in his fifties with active COVID-19. CDR3 DNA sequence: TGTGCCAGCGGACGGGGGCAAGAGACCCAGTACTTC. Translating it yields CASGRGQETQYF.